Below are 21 T cell receptor beta chains sequenced from a single sample in a study of T-cell reconstitution after alpha-beta-depleted transplantation in children. TCRbeta library preparation incorporated unique molecular identifiers. TCRdb re-called the PCR reads through MiXCR, storing one row per CDR3 protein. The table shows approximately 1,000,000 distinct CDR3 sequences, with around 30% occurring only once. The specimen comprised PBMCs, mostly from graft donor cells, sampled 360 days after TCRalphabeta/CD19-depleted stem cell transplant. The receptor set was obtained from a boy under two years old who had a stem cell transplant for SCID, so the T cells may come from the graft donor.

V is TRBV29-1 and J is TRBJ2-1, with TRBD2 matching 8 bases. Trimming took 4 bases from V and 5 from J; bases not matched to a gene: 4. The germline CDR1 and CDR2 sequences are SQVTM and ANQGSEA. The CDR3 consists of 13 residues. CDR3 sequence (DNA): TGCAGCGTTGCACGGGGGGGCAACAATGAGCAGTTCTTC. As protein: CSVARGGNNEQFF.

V is TRBV7-2 and J is TRBJ2-3; D is undetermined. CDR1 SGHTA and CDR2 FQGNSA come from the germline V gene. The CDR3 extends over 14 amino acids. The ends were cut back, 2 bases at V and 2 bases at J, with 8 bases in the middle. CDR3 DNA: TGTGCCAGCAGCTTACTTGGGAACACAGATACGCAGTATTTT. Translating it yields CASSLLGNTDTQYF.

The chain joins TRBV7-2 to TRBJ1-2; D possibly corresponds to TRBD1 (5 bases). The CDR3 covers 14 residues. Trimming took 4 bases from V and 6 from J, leaving 15 bases between them. CDR1 SGHTA and CDR2 FQGNSA come from the germline V gene. The CDR3 coding sequence is TGTGCCAGCAGCTCCAGGGAGCTACTAAATGGCTACACCTTC. Protein product: CASSSRELLNGYTF.

The V gene is TRBV6-5, the J gene TRBJ1-1; TRBD1 is a possible D gene (5 bases). The CDR3 contains 14 residues. Germline CDR1 reads MNHEY; CDR2 reads SVGAGI. Trimming took off 0 bases at V and 5 bases at J, with 10 bases between the two ends. CDR3 sequence (DNA): TGTGCCAGCAGTTACTCCACCAGGGCAACTGAAGCTTTCTTT. Residues: CASSYSTRATEAFF.

The chain employs TRBV5-1 and TRBJ2-2; D assignment may be TRBD1 or TRBD2 (5 bases each). The germline CDR1 and CDR2 sequences are SGHRS and YFSETQ. The CDR3 sequence is 18 residues long. Trimming removed 4 bases at V and 6 bases at J, with 25 bases between. DNA of the CDR3: TGCGCCAGCAGCGCCCGGGGTCGAGGGCAGGGAACGGCCGGGGAGCTGTTTTTT. This sequence encodes CASSARGRGQGTAGELFF.

This clonotype has only a few counts. The chain combines TRBV10-2 with TRBJ2-7, with 7 bases identical to TRBD1. The germline V gene has CDR1 WSHSY and CDR2 SAAADI. V gave up 6 bases and J gave up 9 bases; unmatched junction bases: 5. This CDR3 is 11 amino acids long. CDR3 in DNA: TGCGCCAGCAGAGGGGGCCGGGGGCAGTACTTC. It encodes CASRGGRGQYF.

This rearrangement joins TRBV12-3 or TRBV12-4 to TRBJ2-5; the D is unclear. The CDR3 extends over 15 amino acids. Between the trimmed V and J ends, which lost 3 bases and 1 base, there was a span of 12 bases. The CDR3 nucleotides are TGTGCCAGCAGTTTGGGCAGAGGCCCCCAAGAGACCCAGTACTTC. Translated: CASSLGRGPQETQYF.

This clonotype was observed a few times. J is TRBJ2-3 and V is TRBV5-5; maybe TRBD2 (7 bases). Germline CDR1 SGHKS, CDR2 YYEKEE (reference sequence). V was shortened by 0 bases and J by 3 bases, with 14 bases between the two germline ends. The CDR3 totals 16 residues. The CDR3 loop reads CASSLGWGGLTDTQYF. The DNA of the CDR3 is TGTGCCAGCAGCTTGGGATGGGGGGGCCTAACAGATACGCAGTATTTT.

This clonotype was picked up many times. V gene TRBV3-1 combines with J gene TRBJ1-4; TRBD1 might be the D (5 bases). Germline assignment: CDR1 LGHDT and CDR2 YNNKEL (reference sequence). This CDR3 comprises 16 residues. The V gene lost 4 bases and the J gene lost 1 base, with 13 bases spanning the gap. The CDR3, as DNA: TGTGCCAGCAGCCGAAGAGGGGACGTAACTAATGAAAAACTGTTTTTT. Its protein is CASSRRGDVTNEKLFF.

This clonotype was counted between two and nine times. The J gene is TRBJ1-1, the V gene TRBV3-1; 9 positions agree with TRBD1. V was pared by 5 bases and J by 0 bases, with 7 bases of the junction left unmatched. Germline CDR1 and CDR2: LGHDT and YNNKEL (reference sequence). CDR3 length equals 16 residues. The DNA of the CDR3 is TGTGCCAGCAGCAACTGGACAGGGGTTTTGAACACTGAAGCTTTCTTT. Translated: CASSNWTGVLNTEAFF.

This chain links TRBV7-2 with TRBJ1-1; D might be TRBD1 (5 bases). The germline V gene encodes CDR1 SGHTA and CDR2 FQGNSA. The CDR3 covers 14 residues. Deletions cut 7 bases from V and 8 bases from J, with 20 bases between. The CDR3 loop is CASTQTPGVVEAFF. CDR3 sequence (DNA): TGTGCCAGCACCCAAACCCCGGGGGTAGTAGAAGCTTTCTTT.

The chain links TRBV3-1 to TRBJ2-2; D is unclear. Per germline, CDR1 LGHDT and CDR2 YNNKEL (reference sequence). V was trimmed by 6 bases and J by 3 bases, leaving 17 bases between them. This CDR3 spans 16 amino acids. DNA for the CDR3: TGTGCCAGCAGGCTCGGCGTTTGGACCGACACCGGGGAGCTGTTTTTT. Protein: CASRLGVWTDTGELFF. The variable domain in full, with the rest retrieved from reference TRBV3-1 and TRBJ2-2, is DTAVSQTPKYLVTQMGNDKSIKCEQNLGHDTMYWYKQDSKKFLKIMFSYNNKELIINETVPNRFSPKSPDKAHLNLHINSLELGDSAVYFCASRLGVWTDTGELFFGEGSRLTVL.

This clonotype was detected a few times. V is TRBV18 and J is TRBJ2-1, with D tentatively TRBD1 (6 bases). Trimming took 3 bases from V and 8 from J, leaving 11 bases between them. The germline V gene encodes CDR1 KGHSH and CDR2 LQKENI. CDR3 length: 13 residues. Written as DNA, the CDR3 is TGTGCCAGCTCACCTTCCAAGGGGGATGAGCAGTTCTTC. It translates to CASSPSKGDEQFF.

The chain combines TRBV7-9 with TRBJ2-1; no clear D. Trimming cost V 1 base and J 8 bases, with 15 bases left between them. CDR3 length equals 15 residues. Germline lookup yields CDR1 SEHNR and CDR2 FQNEAQ (reference sequence). Written as DNA, the CDR3 is TGTGCCAGCAGCTTAGTGGGCTACAAACGGGATGAGCAGTTCTTC. As protein: CASSLVGYKRDEQFF.

The CDR3 reads CAISDPGGGLRNEQFF. The CDR3 nucleotides are TGTGCCATCAGTGACCCGGGCGGGGGTCTAAGGAATGAGCAGTTCTTC. The V call is TRBV10-3, the J call TRBJ2-1; 7 positions agree with TRBD2. This CDR3 has 16 amino acids. After removal of 3 bases from V and 7 bases from J, the junction contained 12 bases not matched to a gene. The germline V gene has CDR1 ENHRY and CDR2 SYGVKD.

The rearrangement uses TRBV20-1 and TRBJ2-2; D not resolved. The V and J ends lost 1 base and 6 bases respectively, with 3 bases between them. CDR1 and CDR2 from the germline V gene are DFQATT and SNEGSKA (reference sequence). The length of the CDR3 is 11 residues. The CDR3 region is CSARVAGELFF. DNA for the CDR3: TGCAGTGCTAGAGTAGCCGGGGAGCTGTTTTTT.

This clonotype came up a few times. The V and J genes are TRBV5-5 and TRBJ2-2; TRBD2 is a possible D gene (5 bases). This CDR3 has 16 residues. CDR1 and CDR2 from the germline V gene are SGHKS and YYEKEE (reference sequence). Trimming shortened V by 0 bases and J by 7 bases, and 16 bases separated the two germline ends. The CDR3 sequence is CASSLVWGQAGGELFF. CDR3 bases: TGTGCCAGCAGCTTGGTTTGGGGTCAGGCGGGCGGGGAGCTGTTTTTT.

The CDR3: CASSPFGLAGSDTQYF. CDR3 DNA sequence: TGTGCCAGCAGTCCTTTCGGACTAGCGGGCTCAGATACGCAGTATTTT. The chain combines TRBV27 with TRBJ2-3; 11 nucleotides line up with TRBD2. CDR1 and CDR2 from the germline V gene are MNHEY and SMNVEV (reference sequence). The CDR3 spans 16 residues. V was pared by 5 bases and J by 4 bases, with 8 bases of the junction left unmatched.

This clonotype was seen more than once but under ten times. This chain links TRBV6-1 with TRBJ2-7; 11 bases align to TRBD2. Trimming cost V 3 bases and J 3 bases; bases outside gene matches: 1. The CDR3 is 14 amino acids. CDR1 and CDR2 from the germline V gene are MNHNS and SASEGT. CDR3 in DNA: TGTGCCAGCAGTGAGGGACTAGCGGTCTACGAGCAGTACTTC. It specifies CASSEGLAVYEQYF.

V is TRBV6-5 and J is TRBJ2-1, with D possibly being TRBD1 (5 bases). The CDR3 consists of 13 residues. V lost 0 bases and J lost 11, with 11 bases in between. CDR1 MNHEY and CDR2 SVGAGI come from the germline V gene. CDR3: CASSYSTVNKQFF. In DNA form, the CDR3 reads TGTGCCAGCAGTTACTCGACAGTAAATAAGCAGTTCTTC.

The rearrangement links TRBV2 to TRBJ2-7; the match to TRBD1 covers 7 bases. The CDR3 has 14 amino acids. Unmatched junction bases numbered 8, after V lost 4 bases and J lost 5 bases. Germline V lookup: CDR1 SNHLY, CDR2 FYNNEI. CDR3 sequence (DNA): TGTGCCAGCAGTGGTAGACAGGGAAGTAACGAGCAGTACTTC. Protein sequence: CASSGRQGSNEQYF.